The 27 T cell receptor beta chains below come from one sample, sequenced in a study of T-cell reconstitution after alpha-beta-depleted transplantation in children. Their target antigens are unknown. Whole-study findings and limits: T cells produced anew were the main source of T-cell counts and diversity one year after transplant.

Library preparation (for TCRbeta) was performed with unique molecular identifiers. MiXCR was run by TCRdb on the PCR reads, yielding one entry per CDR3 protein. The sample has 250,000 to 300,000 distinct CDR3 sequences; less than 9.5% are singletons. The sample here was peripheral blood, taken 360 days after TCRalphabeta/CD19-depleted stem cell transplant. These receptor sequences come from a female patient between 2 and 15 years old who had a stem cell transplant for Fanconi anemia, so the T cells may come from the graft donor.

This clonotype was recorded at least ten times. The chain links TRBV20-1 to TRBJ2-5, with TRBD1 matching over 8 bases. This CDR3 is built from 13 residues. With V trimmed by 4 bases and J by 5 bases, 6 bases remained unmatched. Germline assignment: CDR1 DFQATT and CDR2 SNEGSKA (reference sequence). The CDR3 region has the DNA TGCAGTGCTAACACAGGGGGACCGGAGACCCAGTACTTC. It codes for CSANTGGPETQYF.

The chain recombines TRBV6-1 with TRBJ2-6; 8 nucleotides match TRBD1. Germline-derived CDR1 and CDR2 are MNHNS and SASEGT. V lost 6 bases to trimming and J lost 1 base; unmatched junction nucleotides: 8. The CDR3 covers 17 residues. The DNA of the CDR3 is TGTGCCAGCAGCGACAGGGGACGAGTTTCTGGGGCCAACGTCCTGACTTTC. Protein: CASSDRGRVSGANVLTF.

This clonotype was found many times. The chain links TRBV20-1 to TRBJ2-7; no clear D gene. Per the germline V gene, CDR1 is DFQATT and CDR2 is SNEGSKA (reference sequence). Trimming cost V 3 bases and J 10 bases, with 16 bases left between them. The CDR3 runs 12 residues. As DNA, the CDR3 is TGCAGTGCTAGCGGTCTGGTCGTAAGACAGTACTTC. Translated, it gives CSASGLVVRQYF.

On this clonotype: This could be a read error, since a much larger clone is one nucleotide away. V is TRBV15 and J is TRBJ2-2; D is undetermined. Germline lookup yields CDR1 LNHNV and CDR2 YYDKDF (reference sequence). The CDR3 extends over 13 amino acids. The CDR3 protein is CATNRGHTGELFF. CDR3 DNA: TGTGCCACCAACAGAGGACACACCGGGGAGCTGTTTTTT.

This clonotype was recorded a few times. V and J are TRBV7-9 and TRBJ1-1; no clear D. The germline V gene has CDR1 SEHNR and CDR2 FQNEAQ (reference sequence). The CDR3 length is 13 residues. V was cut by 5 bases and J by 11 bases, with 18 bases left in between. The CDR3 coding sequence is TGTGCCAGCAGCCCCCTCCTAGAGCAGGATGCTTTCTTT. It codes for CASSPLLEQDAFF.

This chain uses TRBV18 with TRBJ1-1; 9 nucleotides align to TRBD1. Trimming cost V 3 bases and J 3 bases; bases outside gene matches: 5. Germline V gene lookup returns CDR1 KGHSH and CDR2 LQKENI. The CDR3 sequence is 15 residues long. This chain's CDR3 is CASSPRTGVDTEAFF. The CDR3 DNA reads TGTGCCAGCTCACCGAGGACAGGGGTGGACACTGAAGCTTTCTTT.

The chain carries TRBV7-9 and TRBJ2-7; no firm D call. The germline gives CDR1 SEHNR, CDR2 FQNEAQ (reference sequence). The CDR3 length is 16 residues. Between the trimmed V and J ends, which lost 0 bases and 2 bases, there was a span of 14 bases. The CDR3 protein is CASSLARDTVTYEQYF. The DNA of the CDR3 is TGTGCCAGCAGCTTAGCTCGCGACACGGTCACCTACGAGCAGTACTTC.

This clonotype was counted a few times. The chain carries TRBV6-1 and TRBJ1-6; D remains unclear. The CDR3 spans 13 residues. Trimming pared 5 bases from V and 8 bases from J, leaving 10 bases between. The germline CDR1 and CDR2 sequences are MNHNS and SASEGT. Here the CDR3 reads CASSRKGDSPLHF. The CDR3 DNA is TGTGCCAGCAGTCGGAAGGGTGATTCACCCCTCCACTTT.

To note about this clonotype: A much larger clone lies a single base off, so this may be a read error. The chain combines TRBV2 with TRBJ2-3; 8 bases align to TRBD1. The V gene's germline CDR1 is SNHLY and CDR2 FYNNEI. The CDR3 sequence is 14 residues long. DNA for the CDR3: TGTGCCAGCAGGGACAGGGACTTCACAGATAAGCAGTATTTT. This encodes CASRDRDFTDKQYF.

The chain has TRBV7-2 and TRBJ2-6; D is ambiguous. This CDR3 has 15 residues. In germline, CDR1 is SGHTA, CDR2 FQGNSA. Trimming pared 5 bases from V and 0 bases from J, leaving 8 bases between. CDR3 DNA sequence: TGTGCCAGCAGCACAGAGAGCTCTGGGGCCAACGTCCTGACTTTC. This translates into CASSTESSGANVLTF.

The genes are TRBV4-2 and TRBJ1-5; unclear D gene. Trimming shortened V by 1 base and J by 0 bases, and 7 bases separated the two germline ends. Germline CDR1 is LGHNA and CDR2 is YNFKEQ. CDR3 length equals 15 residues. The CDR3 sequence: CASSQGAYSNQPQHF. The DNA of the CDR3 is TGTGCCAGCAGCCAAGGGGCCTATAGCAATCAGCCCCAGCATTTT.

In this sample, this clonotype turned up many times. This chain uses TRBV9 with TRBJ2-6; the D gene is possibly TRBD2 (6 bases). Germline CDR1 and CDR2: SGDLS and YYNGEE. This CDR3 is built from 13 residues. Trimming cost V 3 bases and J 14 bases, with 15 bases left between them. CDR3 coding DNA: TGTGCCAGCAGCGGGGCGGGGAAGTTCCTCCTGACTTTC. Protein sequence: CASSGAGKFLLTF.

This clonotype was counted many times. This chain's CDR3 is CASSWTEDGYTF. In nucleotides, the CDR3 is TGTGCCAGCAGCTGGACAGAGGATGGCTACACCTTC. The chain is built from TRBV5-5 and TRBJ1-2, with D tentatively TRBD1 (6 bases). V was shortened by 3 bases and J by 6 bases, with 9 bases between the two germline ends. Per the germline V gene, CDR1 is SGHKS and CDR2 is YYEKEE (reference sequence). The CDR3 totals 12 residues.

The table lists this clonotype with a few counts. The CDR3 protein is CSARLNRGGETQYF. The CDR3 coding sequence is TGCAGTGCTAGATTAAACCGGGGCGGGGAGACCCAGTACTTC. The rearrangement links TRBV20-1 to TRBJ2-5; D possibly uses TRBD1 or TRBD2 (5 bases each). Germline V CDR1 and CDR2: DFQATT, SNEGSKA (reference sequence). Trimming took 2 bases from V and 5 from J, leaving 15 bases between them. The CDR3 is made up of 14 amino acids.

This clonotype was counted many times. This rearrangement joins TRBV12-3 or TRBV12-4 to TRBJ1-2, with D perhaps matching TRBD1 (5 bases). There are 15 residues in the CDR3. Trimming pared 9 bases from V and 0 bases from J, leaving 17 bases between. The CDR3 protein is CASWNGDRANYGYTF. Written as DNA, the CDR3 is TGTGCCAGTTGGAACGGAGACAGAGCTAACTATGGCTACACCTTC.

This chain uses TRBV28 with TRBJ2-1; 8 bases fit TRBD2. The CDR3 length is 14 residues. Germline V CDR1 and CDR2: MDHEN, SYDVKM. V was clipped by 7 bases and J by 2 bases; unmatched bases: 4. The CDR3 DNA reads as TGTGCCAGCAAACGGGGGGGAACCTACAATGAGCAGTTCTTC. This translates into CASKRGGTYNEQFF. Looking up the rest from reference TRBV28 and TRBJ2-1 gives the full variable domain: DVKVTQSSRYLVKRTGEKVFLECVQDMDHENMFWYRQDPGLGLRLIYFSYDVKMKEKGDIPEGYSVSREKKERFSLILESASTNQTSMYLCASKRGGTYNEQFFGPGTRLTVL.

The sample holds many counts of this clonotype. This chain joins TRBV6-1 and TRBJ2-2; D uncertain. Germline V CDR1 and CDR2: MNHNS, SASEGT. The V gene lost 5 bases and the J gene lost 1 base, with 20 bases spanning the gap. The CDR3 has 18 amino acids. CDR3 sequence (DNA): TGTGCCAGCAGTAGGGTGGGGTTCGAAAACTTGAACACCGGGGAGCTGTTTTTT. Its translation: CASSRVGFENLNTGELFF.

V gene TRBV5-1 combines with J gene TRBJ1-3, with D maybe TRBD1 (5 bases). From germline, CDR1 is SGHRS and CDR2 YFSETQ. This CDR3 has 17 residues. Trimming removed 0 bases from V and 0 bases from J, with 13 bases in between. The CDR3 region has the DNA TGCGCCAGCAGCTTGGAGGGGTCCTATTCCTCTGGAAACACCATATATTTT. This sequence encodes CASSLEGSYSSGNTIYF.

This clonotype showed up just a few times. CDR3 sequence: CASSLERGGLEQFF. The CDR3 DNA follows: TGCGCCAGCAGCTTGGAACGGGGGGGCCTTGAGCAGTTCTTC. The chain links TRBV5-1 to TRBJ2-1; TRBD2 agrees at 8 bases. The CDR3 runs to 14 residues. Germline CDR1 and CDR2: SGHRS and YFSETQ. The trim removed 0 bases at V and 9 bases at J, leaving 5 bases unmatched.

As for this clonotype: A clone one base away is much larger, so this may be a read error. The chain couples TRBV20-1 to TRBJ2-1; tentative D call: TRBD2 (6 bases). Germline values: CDR1 DFQATT, CDR2 SNEGSKA (reference sequence). Trimming cost V 5 bases and J 3 bases, with 11 bases left between them. The CDR3 is 13 amino acids. The CDR3 sequence is CSAPRLDYNEQFF. CDR3 coding DNA: TGCAGTGCTCCAAGACTAGACTACAATGAGCAGTTCTTC.

CDR3 sequence: CASSPKQGAPNYGYTF. The CDR3 nucleotides read TGTGCCAGCAGCCCCAAACAGGGGGCGCCCAACTATGGCTACACCTTC. J is TRBJ1-2 and V is TRBV5-6, with 9 bases matching TRBD1. The germline V gene has CDR1 SGHDT and CDR2 YYEEEE. V dropped 4 bases and J dropped 2; count of bases not matched to a gene: 9. The CDR3 has 16 amino acids.

This clonotype was seen at least ten times. J is TRBJ1-6 and V is TRBV5-5, with unresolved D. The CDR3 length is 15 residues. Trimming cost V 4 bases and J 0 bases, with 8 bases left between them. Germline V gene lookup returns CDR1 SGHKS and CDR2 YYEKEE (reference sequence). For the CDR3, the DNA is TGTGCCAGCAGCCGTGCCAGCTCCTATAATTCACCCCTCCACTTT. It yields the protein CASSRASSYNSPLHF.

In its sample, this clonotype was seen a few times. V is TRBV20-1 and J is TRBJ2-4, with D perhaps matching TRBD1 (6 bases). The CDR3 loop spans 14 amino acids. V was trimmed by 4 bases and J by 0 bases, leaving 10 bases between them. CDR1 DFQATT and CDR2 SNEGSKA come from the germline V gene (reference sequence). The CDR3 DNA follows: TGCAGTGCTAAGGGACACCTAGCCAAAAACATTCAGTACTTC. Its protein is CSAKGHLAKNIQYF.

This clonotype was found many times. V gene TRBV6-5 combines with J gene TRBJ2-6; D might be TRBD2 (5 bases). Germline V gene data show CDR1 as MNHEY and CDR2 as SVGAGI. The ends were cut back, 4 bases at V and 1 base at J, with 8 bases in the middle. This CDR3 has 15 residues. CDR3 DNA: TGTGCCAGCAGTTGGGGAGCGTCTGGGGCCAACGTCCTGACTTTC. Protein: CASSWGASGANVLTF.

Only a few counts were recorded for this clonotype. The chain has TRBV27 and TRBJ2-5; a possible D gene is TRBD2 (6 bases). The germline V and J ends were trimmed by 8 bases and 3 bases, with 19 bases remaining between them. CDR3 size: 15 residues. Germline CDR1 reads MNHEY; CDR2 reads SMNVEV (reference sequence). In nucleotides, the CDR3 is TGTGCCAGCTCTAAAAGGAGGGGCAGTGAAGAGACCCAGTACTTC. It specifies CASSKRRGSEETQYF.

This clonotype was observed at least ten times. V is TRBV7-2 and J is TRBJ2-7; 9 bases map to TRBD1. Losses at the gene ends were 4 bases for V and 6 bases for J; bases not matched to a gene: 10. Germline lookup yields CDR1 SGHTA and CDR2 FQGNSA. The CDR3 runs to 15 residues. CDR3 nucleotide sequence: TGTGCCAGCAGCTCTCTCGGGAACAGGGGGCGCGAGCAGTACTTC. This translates into CASSSLGNRGREQYF.

The chain links TRBV4-1 to TRBJ2-5; tentatively, D is TRBD1 or TRBD2 (5 bases each). CDR3 length: 16 residues. The V and J ends lost 0 bases and 4 bases respectively, with 15 bases between them. Germline V gene lookup returns CDR1 MGHRA and CDR2 YSYEKL. The CDR3 nucleotides read TGCGCCAGCAGCCAAGATCCTGGGACGTTGGGAGAGACCCAGTACTTC. Translated, it gives CASSQDPGTLGETQYF.